The source of this T cell receptor beta chain is a study of neurological immune-mediated disorders. This clonotype was recorded at least ten times. MiXCR, run by TCRdb on the 5' RACE reads, gives a single entry per CDR3 protein. Of 50,000 to 65,000 distinct CDR3 sequences in the sample, 4% to 6% were seen once. Sequenced material: PBMCs. The source of this sequence is a woman between 45 and 65 years old with multiple sclerosis.

CDR3 DNA: TGTGCCAGCTCCCGGGACAGGGGGCCGTATCAGCCCCAGCATTTT. Protein product: CASSRDRGPYQPQHF. V is TRBV18 and J is TRBJ1-5, with 12 bases that match TRBD1. CDR1 is KGHSH, CDR2 LQKENI, per germline. Losses at the gene ends were 6 bases for V and 5 bases for J; bases not matched to a gene: 5. This CDR3 has 15 amino acids.